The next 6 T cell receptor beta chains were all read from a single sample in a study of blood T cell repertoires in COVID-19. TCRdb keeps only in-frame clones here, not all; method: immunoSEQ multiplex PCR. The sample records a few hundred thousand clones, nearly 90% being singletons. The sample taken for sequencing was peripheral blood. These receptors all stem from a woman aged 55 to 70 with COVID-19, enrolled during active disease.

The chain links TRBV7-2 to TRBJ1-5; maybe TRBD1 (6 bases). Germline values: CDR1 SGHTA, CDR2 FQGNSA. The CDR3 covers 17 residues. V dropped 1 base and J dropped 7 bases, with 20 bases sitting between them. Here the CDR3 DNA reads TGTGCCAGCAGCTTAGAGAGTACCGGGGGGGCAAGGCAGCCCCAGCATTTT. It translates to CASSLESTGGARQPQHF.

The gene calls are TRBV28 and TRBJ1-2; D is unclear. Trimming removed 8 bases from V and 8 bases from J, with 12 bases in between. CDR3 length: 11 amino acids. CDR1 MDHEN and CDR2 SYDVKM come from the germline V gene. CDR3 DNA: TGTGCCAGCTCAGTTTCTTGGGGCTACACCTTC. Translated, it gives CASSVSWGYTF.

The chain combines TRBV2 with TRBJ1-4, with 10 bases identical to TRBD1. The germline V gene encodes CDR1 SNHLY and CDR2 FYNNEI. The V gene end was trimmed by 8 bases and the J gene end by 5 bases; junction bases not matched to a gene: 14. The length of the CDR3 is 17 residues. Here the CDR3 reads CASRPRQGATDNEKLFF. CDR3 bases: TGTGCCAGCCGACCGAGACAGGGGGCGACTGACAATGAAAAACTGTTTTTT.

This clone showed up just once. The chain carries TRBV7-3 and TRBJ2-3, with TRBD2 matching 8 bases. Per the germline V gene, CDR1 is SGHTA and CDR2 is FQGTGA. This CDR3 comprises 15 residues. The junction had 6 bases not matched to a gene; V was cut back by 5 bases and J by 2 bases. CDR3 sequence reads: CASSPLAGHTDTQYF. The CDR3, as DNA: TGTGCCAGCAGCCCCTTAGCGGGACACACAGATACGCAGTATTTT. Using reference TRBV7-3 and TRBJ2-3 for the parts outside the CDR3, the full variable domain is GAGVSQTPSNKVTEKGKYVELRCDPISGHTALYWYRQSLGQGPEFLIYFQGTGAADDSGLPNDRFFAVRPEGSVSTLKIQRTERGDSAVYLCASSPLAGHTDTQYFGPGTRLTVL.

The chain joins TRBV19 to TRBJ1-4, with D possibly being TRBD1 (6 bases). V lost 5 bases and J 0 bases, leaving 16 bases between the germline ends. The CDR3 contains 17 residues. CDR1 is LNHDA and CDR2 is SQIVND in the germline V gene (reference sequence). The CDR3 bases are TGTGCCAGTAGTCCGGGGGGCCCGGGGACAACTAATGAAAAACTGTTTTTT. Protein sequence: CASSPGGPGTTNEKLFF.

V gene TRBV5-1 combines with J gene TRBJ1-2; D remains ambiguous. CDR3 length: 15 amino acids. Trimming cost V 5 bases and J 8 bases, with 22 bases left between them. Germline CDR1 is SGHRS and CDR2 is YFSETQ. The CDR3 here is CASSPTVRRGGGYTF. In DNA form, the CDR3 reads TGCGCCAGCAGTCCCACCGTTCGGCGTGGAGGGGGCTACACCTTC.